Listed below are T cell receptor beta chains from one sample, sequenced in a study of regulatory T cells in long-lasting Graves disease. TCRdb re-analysed the multiplex PCR reads in MiXCR, keeping a single row per CDR3 protein. The sample contains under 250,000 distinct CDR3 sequences, around 20% of which appear only once. The same sample was also studied in work on T cells in Graves' hyperthyroidism and ophthalmopathy.

The sample consisted of peripheral blood mononuclear cells (PBMCs), taken at new diagnosis, from a patient treated with antithyroid drugs. The receptors here all came from a woman aged 25 to 39 with Graves disease. Both conserved end residues are part of each CDR3. The D gene is left open where the match is weak. Not every row has a clone size; where given, it reads once, few, many or a size class.

clone_size	v_call	d_call	j_call	cdr3_nt	cdr3_aa
many	TRBV7-8	.	TRBJ1-1	TGTGCCAGCAGCCTGAACAACCTGGGGAACACTGAAGCTTTCTTT	CASSLNNLGNTEAFF
.	TRBV2	TRBD1	TRBJ1-5	TGTGCCAGCGGGGACAGTTACAATCAGCCCCAGCATTTT	CASGDSYNQPQHF
many	TRBV2	.	TRBJ1-5	TGTGCCAGCAGTGAAGGCAGATATAGCAATCAGCCCCAGCATTTT	CASSEGRYSNQPQHF
few	TRBV5-4	TRBD1	TRBJ1-3	TGTGCCAGCAGCTTACCACAGGGGGCGGGAAACACCATATATTTT	CASSLPQGAGNTIYF
many	TRBV18	.	TRBJ1-1	TGTGCCAGCTCACCTCCAGGTTTCATGAACACTGAAGCTTTCTTT	CASSPPGFMNTEAFF
.	TRBV6-1	TRBD1	TRBJ2-3	TGTGCCAGCAGTCGGAATGGACAGGGCACAGATACGCAGTATTTT	CASSRNGQGTDTQYF
many	TRBV19	.	TRBJ1-1	TGTGCCAGTAGTATGGGTCTAGGTACTGAAGCTTTCTTT	CASSMGLGTEAFF
.	TRBV15	.	TRBJ2-3	TGTGCCACCAGCTTGCCTGGGACGGGGACTGCAGATACGCAGTATTTT	CATSLPGTGTADTQYF
many	TRBV19	TRBD1	TRBJ2-2	TGTGCCAGTACCCAAGGACAGGGTGGAACCGGGGAGCTGTTTTTT	CASTQGQGGTGELFF
many	TRBV19	.	TRBJ1-6	TGTGCCAGTAGTATCCGGGGGGGCCGCTATTCACCCCTCCACTTT	CASSIRGGRYSPLHF
many	TRBV12-3/TRBV12-4	.	TRBJ1-6	TGTGCCAGCAGTTTTCAGGGATCCGATTCACCCCTCCACTTT	CASSFQGSDSPLHF
many	TRBV6-1	.	TRBJ1-3	TGTGCCAGCACAGGGGTCAACACCATATATTTT	CASTGVNTIYF
many	TRBV30	.	TRBJ1-3	TGTGCCTGGAGTGTTGGACTGAACTCTGGAAACACCATATATTTT	CAWSVGLNSGNTIYF
many	TRBV27	.	TRBJ2-1	TGTGCCAGCAGTCCCGACGGCCTGCGATACAATGAGCAGTTCTTC	CASSPDGLRYNEQFF
few	TRBV7-9	TRBD1	TRBJ2-3	TGTGCCAGCAGCCCCGGGACAGGGAAAACAAAGCGGGGTAGCACAGGTACGCAGTATTTT	CASSPGTGKTKRGSTGTQYF
many	TRBV2	.	TRBJ2-5	TGTGCCAGCAGGACTCTTGGCGGCGAGACCCAGTACTTC	CASRTLGGETQYF
few	TRBV2	.	TRBJ2-7	TGTGCCAGCAGGAGGGACAGTACTAGCGTCGGCGAGCAGTACTTC	CASRRDSTSVGEQYF
many	TRBV6-2/TRBV6-3	TRBD2	TRBJ2-3	TGTGCCAGCAGTTCTGCTAGCGGGGGGGCCCTTACTTCCTACACAGATACGCAGTATTTT	CASSSASGGALTSYTDTQYF
.	TRBV5-4	TRBD2	TRBJ2-1	TGTGCCAGCAGCTTGGCTCAGCGGGGGGAGGGTGAGCAGTTCTTC	CASSLAQRGEGEQFF
many	TRBV7-9	.	TRBJ1-1	TGTGCCAGCCTGGGGATTGGGAACACTGAAGCTTTCTTT	CASLGIGNTEAFF
many	TRBV5-1	.	TRBJ1-1	TGCGCCAGCAGCTTGGGGACGGCAAACACTGAAGCTTTCTTT	CASSLGTANTEAFF
.	TRBV6-1	TRBD1	TRBJ2-5	TGTGCCAGCAGTATTGAGACAGGGGTCCAAGAGACCCAGTACTTC	CASSIETGVQETQYF
many	TRBV6-1	.	TRBJ1-5	TGTGCCAGCGGTGTGGGCGGCAATCAGCCCCAGCATTTT	CASGVGGNQPQHF
many	TRBV6-5	.	TRBJ1-1	.	CASSSSTGLITEAFF
many	TRBV12-3/TRBV12-4	.	TRBJ2-5	TGTGCCAGCAGCCCGACCCGAGGACGGATCCAAGAGACCCAGTACTTC	CASSPTRGRIQETQYF
many	TRBV5-1	.	TRBJ2-5	TGCGCCAGCAGCTTCAAGGGGGTAGAGACCCAGTACTTC	CASSFKGVETQYF
few	TRBV19	TRBD2	TRBJ2-1	TGTGCCAGTAGTATTTCTAGCGGGACGTTTAGTGATGAGCAGTTCTTC	CASSISSGTFSDEQFF
many	TRBV20-1	.	TRBJ1-5	TGCAGTGCTAGGTTGGGTCAGGAGCCCCAGCATTTT	CSARLGQEPQHF
many	TRBV15	TRBD1	TRBJ1-6	TGTGCCACCAGCAGAGATGACAGGGATAATTCACCCCTCCACTTT	CATSRDDRDNSPLHF
many	TRBV19	TRBD1	TRBJ1-5	TGTGCCAGCCACGGACAGGGTAGCAATCAGCCCCAGCATTTT	CASHGQGSNQPQHF
many	TRBV7-9	.	TRBJ1-1	TGTGCCAGCAGCTCCTATCCGCCTTTGCAAGCTTTCTTT	CASSSYPPLQAFF
many	TRBV28	.	TRBJ1-5	TGTGCCAGCAGTTCCCGGGGGATGGGGCAGCCCCAGCATTTT	CASSSRGMGQPQHF
many	TRBV7-8	.	TRBJ1-1	TGTGCCAGCAGCTTTCAACAGGGTCGGGACACTGAAGCTTTCTTT	CASSFQQGRDTEAFF
.	TRBV7-9	TRBD1	TRBJ2-5	TGTGCCAGCAGCCTCATTGGGACAGGGTTTCAGGAGACCCAGTACTTC	CASSLIGTGFQETQYF
.	TRBV9	TRBD2	TRBJ2-3	TGTGCCAGCAGCTCGATGGGGACTAGCGGGAGCCAACTCACAGATACGCAGTATTTT	CASSSMGTSGSQLTDTQYF
many	TRBV15	.	TRBJ2-4	TGTGCCACCAGCAGTCCCTCGGTGATAGTAGCCAAAAACATTCAGTACTTC	CATSSPSVIVAKNIQYF
few	TRBV7-2	TRBD1	TRBJ1-2	TGTGCCAGCAGCTTAGATAACAGGGGAGGGGGCTACACCTTC	CASSLDNRGGGYTF
many	TRBV27	.	TRBJ1-3	TGTGCCAGCAGCCAACACCAGGGGTACTCTGGAAACACCATATATTTT	CASSQHQGYSGNTIYF
many	TRBV28	.	TRBJ1-1	TGTGCCAGCATCATCTCGGGCTCAAACACTGAAGCTTTCTTT	CASIISGSNTEAFF
many	TRBV20-1	.	TRBJ2-2	TGCAGTGCTACAATACACACTGACACCGGGGAGCTGTTTTTT	CSATIHTDTGELFF
many	TRBV5-1	TRBD2	TRBJ2-1	TGCGCCAGCCGCAGGACTAGCGGAGGATACAATGAGCAGTTCTTC	CASRRTSGGYNEQFF
many	TRBV7-8	TRBD1	TRBJ2-7	TGTGCCAGCAGCTTAGGGGGACAGGGCCCCTACGAGCAGTACTTC	CASSLGGQGPYEQYF
many	TRBV4-1	.	TRBJ2-3	TGCGCCAGCAGCCAAGAGAGTCGAAACACAGATACGCAGTATTTT	CASSQESRNTDTQYF
many	TRBV19	TRBD2	TRBJ2-1	TGTGCCAGTAGTCCCCGCTTGAGCGGGAGTGGCAATGAGCAGTTCTTC	CASSPRLSGSGNEQFF